These T cell receptor beta chains were read from a single sample in a study of T cell responses to AZD1222 COVID-19 vaccine. Sequencing was performed with immunoSEQ multiplex PCR; in TCRdb, only in-frame clones are kept and a portion is missing. The sample has 120,000 or so clones, approximately 88% seen once. The material sequenced was peripheral blood, taken on day 0 of AZD1222 vaccination. The source of these receptors is an adult in good health. Both conserved end residues are part of each CDR3. The D gene is left open where the match is weak. For some rows the clone size is stated as once, few or many, or as a class when expanded; others skip it.

V gene	D gene	J gene	clone size	CDR3 DNA	CDR3 protein
TRBV15	-	TRBJ1-2	-	TGTGCCACTTCCCGGACGTACGGGGATTATGGCTACACCTTC	CATSRTYGDYGYTF
TRBV7-2	-	TRBJ2-3	-	TGTGCCAGCAGCCCCCCGGCCTTAGATACGCAGTATTTT	CASSPPALDTQYF
TRBV28	-	TRBJ1-1	-	TGTGCCAGCAGTTCTACGTATACTGTGGGCACTGAAGCTTTCTTT	CASSSTYTVGTEAFF
TRBV27	-	TRBJ1-6	-	TGTGCCAGCAGTTTCTACGGGGCTGGAAATTCACCCCTCCACTTT	CASSFYGAGNSPLHF
TRBV6-2/TRBV6-3	-	TRBJ2-4	-	TGTGCCAGCAGTTACTCGAGAGGGGTGATCAACATTCAGTACTTC	CASSYSRGVINIQYF
TRBV14	-	TRBJ2-2	-	TGTGCCAGCAGCCCCGCGATGGGCACCGGGGAGCTGTTTTTT	CASSPAMGTGELFF
TRBV7-9	TRBD2	TRBJ2-1	-	TGTGCCAGCAGCTCCCGGGGGGTCGCCTCCAATGAGCAGTTCTTC	CASSSRGVASNEQFF
TRBV6-2/TRBV6-3	-	TRBJ2-1	-	TGTGCCAGCAGTTCGGGGGAAGCCTACAATGAGCAGTTCTTC	CASSSGEAYNEQFF
TRBV7-9	TRBD1	TRBJ1-1	-	TGTGCCAGCAGAATAGGACAGGGACACAGGGACACTGAAGCTTTCTTT	CASRIGQGHRDTEAFF
TRBV11-2	TRBD1	TRBJ1-5	-	TGTGCCAGCAGCTTGGGGGACAGCAACAATCAGCCCCAGCATTTT	CASSLGDSNNQPQHF
TRBV7-2	TRBD2	TRBJ2-7	-	TGTGCCAGCAGCTTGGGGAGGGCTACCTACGAGCAGTACTTC	CASSLGRATYEQYF
TRBV5-1	-	TRBJ2-2	-	TGCGCCAGCAGCTTGGTGCAGGGGCCGAACACCGGGGAGCTGTTTTTT	CASSLVQGPNTGELFF
TRBV9	-	TRBJ1-6	-	TGTGCCAGCAGCGTAGAGTCTACTCCTGATTATAATTCACCCCTCCACTTT	CASSVESTPDYNSPLHF
TRBV2	-	TRBJ1-5	-	TGTGCCAGCAGGGCTGGGAAAGCTGGAGGCTATCAGCCCCAGCATTTT	CASRAGKAGGYQPQHF
TRBV6-2/TRBV6-3	TRBD1	TRBJ2-4	-	TGTGCCAGCAGTTACTACGGACAGGGAGGCTTAGCCAAAAACATTCAGTACTTC	CASSYYGQGGLAKNIQYF
TRBV2	TRBD1	TRBJ2-5	once	TGTGCCAGCAGTAGGGACAGGGGTACTGAGACCCAGTACTTC	CASSRDRGTETQYF
TRBV7-2	TRBD2	TRBJ2-2	-	TGTGCCAGCAGCTCCGAGGGACTAGCGGGGGGTAACACCGGGGAGCTGTTTTTT	CASSSEGLAGGNTGELFF
TRBV7-8	-	TRBJ2-2	once	TGTGCCAGCAGCTTAGAGTACAGGGGGGGAATGGTTGGGGAGCTGTTTTTT	CASSLEYRGGMVGELFF
TRBV5-6	-	TRBJ1-1	-	TGTGCCAGCAGCGGCCAGCTGAACACTGAAGCTTTCTTT	CASSGQLNTEAFF
TRBV19	-	TRBJ1-2	-	TGTGCCAGTTTGGAGGGCATCTATGGCTACACCTTC	CASLEGIYGYTF
TRBV29-1	TRBD1	TRBJ1-1	-	TGCAGCGTTAAAACGACAGGGTTGAACACTGAAGCTTTCTTT	CSVKTTGLNTEAFF
TRBV15	-	TRBJ1-1	-	TGTGCCACCAGCAGAGATGGAAAAATGAACACTGAAGCTTTCTTT	CATSRDGKMNTEAFF
TRBV2	TRBD1	TRBJ2-3	-	TGTGCCAGCAGCCGCGGACAGGGTGCACTAGATACGCAGTATTTT	CASSRGQGALDTQYF
TRBV7-2	TRBD2	TRBJ2-2	-	TGTGCCAGCAGCCAGAAGGTGGTAGCGGGGGGCCTGAACACCGGGGAGCTGTTTTTT	CASSQKVVAGGLNTGELFF
TRBV5-6	-	TRBJ1-2	-	TGTGCCAGCAGCTTGCTCGGGGACTATGGCTACACCTTC	CASSLLGDYGYTF
TRBV9	-	TRBJ1-2	-	TGTGCCAGCAGCGTAGCCCCGGGACGGAGCCATGGCTACACCTTC	CASSVAPGRSHGYTF
TRBV4-3	-	TRBJ2-2	once	TGCGCCAGCAGCCCCGGGACACATGGAGGGGACACCGGGGAGCTGTTTTTT	CASSPGTHGGDTGELFF
TRBV27	-	TRBJ1-1	-	TGTGCCAGCAGTCTGAGGGAGGGGACTGAAGCTTTCTTT	CASSLREGTEAFF
TRBV29-1	TRBD1	TRBJ2-3	-	TGCAGCGTTGTACAGGGGGCAGGAGATACGCAGTATTTT	CSVVQGAGDTQYF
TRBV28	TRBD1	TRBJ2-1	-	TGTGCCAGCAGCTCGACAGGGACAGCTCACAATGAGCAGTTCTTC	CASSSTGTAHNEQFF
TRBV5-1	TRBD1	TRBJ2-5	-	TGCGCCAGCAGCTTGGCTAATCAGGGGGTGAAGACCCAGTACTTC	CASSLANQGVKTQYF
TRBV4-2	TRBD2	TRBJ2-3	-	TGTGCCAGCAGCCAAGATGTTGGTAGCGGGGGGGCCGGGAAAGATACGCAGTATTTT	CASSQDVGSGGAGKDTQYF
TRBV7-9	-	TRBJ2-3	-	TGTGCCAGCAGCTCCCAGGGTCTAGCAACTGATACGCAGTATTTT	CASSSQGLATDTQYF
TRBV5-5	-	TRBJ1-1	-	TGTGCCAGCAGCTTGGGTCATTCAGCGAACACTGAAGCTTTCTTT	CASSLGHSANTEAFF
TRBV7-9	-	TRBJ1-5	-	TGTGCCAGCAGCGAAGGCGGACAGCCCCAGCATTTT	CASSEGGQPQHF
TRBV4-1	-	TRBJ1-5	-	TGCGCCAGCAGCCAAGCAGGGAATAGCAATCAGCCCCAGCATTTT	CASSQAGNSNQPQHF
TRBV28	TRBD1	TRBJ1-3	-	TGTGCCAGCAGTCCTCCGACAGGGTCTGGAAACACCATATATTTT	CASSPPTGSGNTIYF
TRBV18	TRBD2	TRBJ2-7	-	TGTGCCAGCTCGGTAAGAGCGGGGGGTATAACCTACGAGCAGTACTTC	CASSVRAGGITYEQYF
TRBV6-6	TRBD1	TRBJ1-6	-	TGTGCCAGTACCGGGACAGGCAATTCACCCCTCCACTTT	CASTGTGNSPLHF
TRBV19	-	TRBJ1-2	-	TGTGCCAGTAGTATAACGGCTACTAACTATGGCTACACCTTC	CASSITATNYGYTF
TRBV12-5	-	TRBJ1-1	-	TGTGCTAGTGGTTGGACAAAACAGGAACTGCGGACTGAAGCTTTCTTT	CASGWTKQELRTEAFF
TRBV7-9	TRBD1	TRBJ1-2	-	TGTGCCAGCAGCCCAACAGGGGACAGCCCGAACTATGGCTACACCTTC	CASSPTGDSPNYGYTF
TRBV5-1	-	TRBJ1-3	-	TGCGCCAGCAGCTTGGATGGCAGTTCTAGAAACACCATATATTTT	CASSLDGSSRNTIYF
TRBV19	TRBD1	TRBJ1-1	once	TGTGCCAGTAGTACAATACAGGGGACTGAAGCTTTCTTT	CASSTIQGTEAFF
TRBV6-5	TRBD1	TRBJ1-5	-	TGTGCCAGCCATCCCGGGACAGTGGACAATCAGCCCCAGCATTTT	CASHPGTVDNQPQHF
TRBV5-4	TRBD1	TRBJ2-7	-	TGTGCCAGCAGCCAGACAGGGGACGACGAGCAGTACTTC	CASSQTGDDEQYF
TRBV11-3	-	TRBJ1-1	-	TGTGCCAGCAGCTTCGGTCCGAACACTGAAGCTTTCTTT	CASSFGPNTEAFF
TRBV6-1	-	TRBJ2-3	-	TGTGCCAGCAGTGAATACGCGGGGAGCACAGATACGCAGTATTTT	CASSEYAGSTDTQYF
TRBV6-5	-	TRBJ2-5	-	TGTGCCAGCAGTTACGGCAGGTTGAAGCAAGAGACCCAGTACTTC	CASSYGRLKQETQYF
TRBV4-1	TRBD1	TRBJ1-5	-	TGCGCCAGCAGCCAAGATCAGGGACAGGGAAGCAATCAGCCCCAGCATTTT	CASSQDQGQGSNQPQHF
TRBV4-1	-	TRBJ2-5	-	TGCGCCAGCAGCCAAGGGATGGGGCAGGGGGAGACCCAGTACTTC	CASSQGMGQGETQYF
TRBV5-4	-	TRBJ1-2	-	TGTGCCAGCAGCTTAGCGCAGGGATGGAACTATGGCTACACCTTC	CASSLAQGWNYGYTF
TRBV28	-	TRBJ1-4	-	TGTGCCAGCAGTTCCGGGACCGCTACCCCCATTAATGAAAAACTGTTTTTT	CASSSGTATPINEKLFF
TRBV6-5	-	TRBJ2-3	-	TGTGCCAGCAGCCAGGGGGGCAGGTCAGATACGCAGTATTTT	CASSQGGRSDTQYF